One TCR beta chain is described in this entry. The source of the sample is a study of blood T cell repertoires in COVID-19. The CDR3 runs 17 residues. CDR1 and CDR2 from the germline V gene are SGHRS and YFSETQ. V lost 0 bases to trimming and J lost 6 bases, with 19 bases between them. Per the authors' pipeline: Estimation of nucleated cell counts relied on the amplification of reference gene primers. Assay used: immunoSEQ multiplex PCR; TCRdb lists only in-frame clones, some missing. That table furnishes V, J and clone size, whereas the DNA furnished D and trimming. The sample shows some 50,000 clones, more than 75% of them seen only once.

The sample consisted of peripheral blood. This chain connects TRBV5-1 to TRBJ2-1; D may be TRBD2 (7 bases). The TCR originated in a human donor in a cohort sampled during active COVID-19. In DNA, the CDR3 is TGCGCCAGCAGCTTGGTTGGCGGGGGCCCCTATATCAATGAGCAGTTCTTC. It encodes CASSLVGGGPYINEQFF.